These 6 T cell receptor beta chains were all obtained from the same sample, sequenced in a study of radiotherapy plus CTLA-4 blockade in lung cancer. Clones were read by immunoSEQ multiplex PCR, and TCRdb kept only the in-frame ones, dropping some. The repertoire holds about 73,000 clones, with around 86% as singletons. This material consisted of peripheral blood, taken from a patient treated with radiotherapy plus ipilimumab. Receptor source: a human donor with non-small cell lung cancer that progressed on radiotherapy plus ipilimumab.

The J gene is TRBJ1-5, the V gene TRBV19, with D perhaps matching TRBD1 (6 bases). Germline CDR1 is LNHDA and CDR2 is SQIVND (reference sequence). V was shortened by 4 bases and J by 3 bases, with 13 bases between the two germline ends. CDR3 size: 15 residues. The CDR3 here is CASSNIGGYNQPQHF. In DNA form, the CDR3 reads TGTGCCAGTAGTAATATAGGGGGTTACAATCAGCCCCAGCATTTT.

The V call is TRBV6-1, the J call TRBJ1-3; D not certain. CDR1 is MNHNS and CDR2 is SASEGT in the germline V gene. V was trimmed by 6 bases and J by 0 bases, leaving 9 bases between them. The CDR3 runs 14 residues. The CDR3 reads CASRRATSGNTIYF. As DNA, the CDR3 is TGTGCCAGCAGGCGGGCCACCTCTGGAAACACCATATATTTT.

The V call is TRBV13, the J call TRBJ2-7; possibly TRBD1 for D (6 bases). V shed 0 bases and J shed 4 bases, with 7 bases lying between them. Germline V gene lookup returns CDR1 PRHDT and CDR2 FYEKMQ (reference sequence). CDR3 length: 13 amino acids. CDR3 DNA: TGTGCCAGCAGCTTAGGCAGGGGTTACGAGCAGTACGTC. It yields the protein CASSLGRGYEQYV.

CDR3 loop: CASSQVHPNTGELFF. The CDR3 DNA sequence: TGCGCCAGCAGCCAAGTGCATCCGAACACCGGGGAGCTGTTTTTT. The gene calls are TRBV4-1 and TRBJ2-2; D is uncertain. With 1 base removed from V and 0 bases from J, the gap between germline ends came to 6 bases. Germline V gives CDR1 MGHRA, CDR2 YSYEKL. The CDR3 loop spans 15 amino acids.

V and J are TRBV6-1 and TRBJ2-7, with TRBD2 identical over 8 bases. Germline V CDR1 and CDR2: MNHNS, SASEGT. The CDR3 totals 12 residues. Trimming cost V 6 bases and J 5 bases; bases outside gene matches: 3. The CDR3, as DNA: TGTGCCAGCAGAGCGGGAGTAAACGAGCAGTACGTC. Protein product: CASRAGVNEQYV.

This clone was seen once. The chain has TRBV7-9 and TRBJ2-1; D is unclear. Per the germline V gene, CDR1 is SEHNR and CDR2 is FQNEAQ (reference sequence). With 2 bases removed from V and 9 bases from J, the gap between germline ends came to 8 bases. This CDR3 is built from 12 residues. The CDR3 coding sequence is TGTGCCAGCAGCTTATTTAGAGGTGAGCAGTTCTTC. This gives the protein CASSLFRGEQFF.